A selection of T cell receptor beta chains follows, all from one sample in a study of T cells in Graves' hyperthyroidism and ophthalmopathy. From the multiplex PCR reads, TCRdb called clonotypes with MiXCR, one entry per CDR3 protein. This table has about 500,000 distinct CDR3 sequences, about 15% appearing once. Sequences were obtained from blood. These receptors came from a woman aged 30 to 39 with Graves' ophthalmopathy. Both conserved end residues are part of each CDR3. The D gene is left open where the match is weak. Size is omitted from some rows. Given values are once, few, many or a class for expanded clones.

J	D	length	V	size	DNA	CDR3
TRBJ2-1	TRBD2	15	TRBV20-1	.	TGCAGTGCTAGCGGCCTAGCGGACCTGGTCAATGAGCAGTTCTTC	CSASGLADLVNEQFF
TRBJ1-6	TRBD1	18	TRBV28	few	TGTGCCAGCACCAGATTCCGGGACAGGCCTAGTTATAATTCACCCCTCCACTTT	CASTRFRDRPSYNSPLHF
TRBJ2-5	.	13	TRBV19	few	TGTGCCAGTAGTATAGTATATCGAGAGACCCAGTACTTC	CASSIVYRETQYF
TRBJ1-2	.	17	TRBV28	few	TGTGCCAGCAGGACCCTCCGGGGGCTCCGATCTAACTATGGCTACACCTTC	CASRTLRGLRSNYGYTF
TRBJ1-4	.	17	TRBV20-1	many	TGCAGTGCCACACCCGACAGAAGAGACGCAACTAATGAAAAACTGTTTTTT	CSATPDRRDATNEKLFF
TRBJ2-1	.	16	TRBV5-1	many	TGCGCCAGCAGCTTGTTTCTTGGACAGAATAACAATGAGCAGTTCTTC	CASSLFLGQNNNEQFF
TRBJ2-6	.	16	TRBV4-3	.	TGCGCCAGCAGCCGAGACCTGGCCTCTGGGGCCAACGTCCTGACTTTC	CASSRDLASGANVLTF
TRBJ2-1	TRBD2	15	TRBV11-2	many	TGTGCCAGCAGCTATAGCGGGAGGGGGGGCAATGAGCAGTTCTTC	CASSYSGRGGNEQFF
TRBJ1-5	.	13	TRBV29-1	few	TGCAGCGTAAGACAGACGAGCAATCAGCCCCAGCATTTT	CSVRQTSNQPQHF
TRBJ2-2	.	16	TRBV6-5	few	TGTGCCAGCAGTTACTCTGGGGCCCAGAACACCGGGGAGCTGTTTTTT	CASSYSGAQNTGELFF
TRBJ2-1	TRBD1	14	TRBV3-1	many	TGTGCCAGCAGCCCCCGGACAGGGAGGAGTGAGCAGTTCTTC	CASSPRTGRSEQFF
TRBJ1-5	.	12	TRBV7-3	few	TGTGCCAGCAGCTTACCCCCCGGGCCCCAGCATTTT	CASSLPPGPQHF
TRBJ2-5	.	14	TRBV27	few	TGTGCCAGCAGTGGGGCGGGGATACTTGGGACCCAGTACTTC	CASSGAGILGTQYF
TRBJ2-4	.	13	TRBV28	many	TGTGCCAGCAGTTTAGACAGAAAAAACATTCAGTACTTC	CASSLDRKNIQYF
TRBJ1-1	.	12	TRBV29-1	few	TGCAGCGCCCAGACAGTGAACACTGAAGCTTTCTTT	CSAQTVNTEAFF
TRBJ1-1	.	15	TRBV5-8	many	TGTGCCAGCAGCCTTACTAACACGGGGGCCACTGAAGCTTTCTTT	CASSLTNTGATEAFF
TRBJ1-3	.	15	TRBV12-3/TRBV12-4	many	TGTGCCAGCAGTTCAGGGACACGTACTGGAAACACCATATATTTT	CASSSGTRTGNTIYF
TRBJ2-7	TRBD1	14	TRBV27	.	TGTGCCAGCAGTCCGGGACAGGGGGCGCGAGAGCAGTACTTC	CASSPGQGAREQYF
TRBJ2-6	.	13	TRBV5-5	.	TGTGCCAGCAGCTTGGCCAATGGCCAAGGCCTTATTTTC	CASSLANGQGLIF
TRBJ2-7	.	14	TRBV6-1	many	TGTGCCAGCAGCTTTTATGGTGAGGGGAACGAGCAGTACTTC	CASSFYGEGNEQYF
TRBJ2-1	TRBD2	15	TRBV5-1	many	TGCGCCAGCAGCTCACTTAGCGGGAGGGCCCATGAGCAGTTCTTC	CASSSLSGRAHEQFF
TRBJ2-3	.	14	TRBV9	.	TGTGCCAGCAGCGTAGATCCTCTCACAGATACGCAGTATTTT	CASSVDPLTDTQYF
TRBJ1-1	.	16	TRBV5-1	many	TGCGCCAGCAGCTTTACCACAGGGATTGTGAACACTGAAGCTTTCTTT	CASSFTTGIVNTEAFF
TRBJ2-7	.	14	TRBV6-1	.	TGTGCCAGCAGTGCGACAGGGGAGGGAGGGGAGCAGTACTTC	CASSATGEGGEQYF
TRBJ2-4	.	14	TRBV7-9	.	TGTGCCAGCAGCCGAGGGGGTAACAAAAACATTCAGTACTTC	CASSRGGNKNIQYF
TRBJ1-2	.	15	TRBV6-1	many	TGTGCCAGCAGTGAAGCGCTTGATACAGACTATGGCTACACCTTC	CASSEALDTDYGYTF
TRBJ2-2	.	14	TRBV5-1	few	TGCGCCAGCAGCTTGGACTTAGCGATCGGGGAGCTGTTTTTT	CASSLDLAIGELFF
TRBJ2-7	.	15	TRBV7-2	many	TGTGCCAGCAGCTTAGTGTCTGCAGGAGTCTACGAGCAGTACTTC	CASSLVSAGVYEQYF
TRBJ1-1	.	12	TRBV7-9	few	TGTGCCAGCAACCTAGGAGGCCCTGAAGCTTTCTTT	CASNLGGPEAFF
TRBJ2-7	.	14	TRBV20-1	few	TGCAGTGCTAGTCGGGACACCACGTCCTACGAGCAGTACTTC	CSASRDTTSYEQYF
TRBJ2-5	TRBD2	15	TRBV28	.	TGTGCCAGCAGTCCGATAGCGGGAGGGTGGGAGACCCAGTACTTC	CASSPIAGGWETQYF
TRBJ2-7	TRBD2	18	TRBV20-1	few	TGCAGTGCTCCATCTACCGATGGACTAGCGGGAGACCCCTACGAGCAGTACTTC	CSAPSTDGLAGDPYEQYF
TRBJ2-3	.	12	TRBV29-1	.	TGCAGCCAACTTACAGCTTCAGATACGCAGTATTTT	CSQLTASDTQYF
TRBJ2-5	TRBD1	12	TRBV20-1	.	TGCAGTGCTAGAACAGGGGCCTTGACCCAGTACTTC	CSARTGALTQYF
TRBJ2-3	.	16	TRBV7-3	many	TGTGCCAGCAGCCGCCGGGAGCGAGGGGGCACAGATACGCAGTATTTT	CASSRRERGGTDTQYF
TRBJ2-2	TRBD1	16	TRBV7-7	.	TGTGCTAGCAGCACGACAGGGGGAATGTACACCGGGGAGCTGTTTTTT	CASSTTGGMYTGELFF
TRBJ2-3	TRBD2	19	TRBV11-2	many	TGTGCCAGCAGCTTAACCCCCCTGCGAGCGGGAACCGGCACAGATACGCAGTATTTT	CASSLTPLRAGTGTDTQYF
TRBJ1-4	.	13	TRBV14	few	TGCGCCAGCAACCTTCACCGACAGGAAAAACTGTTTTTT	CASNLHRQEKLFF
TRBJ2-1	TRBD2	17	TRBV11-2	.	TGTGCCAGCAGCATATTCAGACTAGCGGGAAGGGACAATGAGCAGTTCTTC	CASSIFRLAGRDNEQFF
TRBJ2-5	.	14	TRBV28	many	TGTGCCAGCAGTTCGGACAGTGATCAAGAGACCCAGTACTTC	CASSSDSDQETQYF
TRBJ2-3	.	18	TRBV27	few	TGTGCCAGCAGTTTTGCGGGAGTCCCGGGACACGACACAGATACGCAGTATTTT	CASSFAGVPGHDTDTQYF
TRBJ2-1	TRBD2	14	TRBV20-1	many	TGCAGTGCTAGAGATGGGCGGGAGGTAGCTGAGCAGTTCTTC	CSARDGREVAEQFF
TRBJ1-2	.	13	TRBV6-1	many	TGTGCCAGCAGTGCCAGGGAGGCCTATGGCTACACCTTC	CASSAREAYGYTF
TRBJ2-7	.	13	TRBV29-1	few	TGCAGCGTTGGGGGGGACACCTCCTACGAGCAGTACTTC	CSVGGDTSYEQYF
TRBJ2-1	.	14	TRBV6-1	.	TGTGCCAGCAGTCCGGGACACCGGTACAATGAGCAGTTCTTC	CASSPGHRYNEQFF
TRBJ1-2	TRBD1	15	TRBV28	.	TGTGCCAGCAGTGAAACCGGGACAGGGGATTATGGCTACACCTTC	CASSETGTGDYGYTF
TRBJ2-7	TRBD1	16	TRBV7-9	many	TGTGCCAGCAGCTTTACCGGACAGGGGACACCCTACGAGCAGTACTTC	CASSFTGQGTPYEQYF
TRBJ2-7	.	13	TRBV20-1	many	TGCAGTGCTAGCGGGAGGACAGCATTCGAGCAGTACTTC	CSASGRTAFEQYF
TRBJ2-5	.	15	TRBV7-6	few	TGTGCCAGCAGCTTAGCGAGTGGGGGCCAAGAGACCCAGTACTTC	CASSLASGGQETQYF
TRBJ2-7	.	13	TRBV11-2	many	TGTGCCAGCAGCTGGAGTCAGGGTTTCGAGCAGTACTTC	CASSWSQGFEQYF
TRBJ2-7	TRBD2	15	TRBV2	many	TGTGCCAGCCGGACCCCTAGCGGGAGCGTATACGAGCAGTACTTC	CASRTPSGSVYEQYF
TRBJ2-2	.	13	TRBV6-1	many	TGTGCCAGCAGTAGGGGGAACACCGGGGAGCTGTTTTTT	CASSRGNTGELFF
TRBJ2-7	TRBD1	14	TRBV27	many	TGTGCCAGCAGTTCCGGGACAGAGGGTTACGAGCAGTACTTC	CASSSGTEGYEQYF
TRBJ2-1	TRBD2	19	TRBV27	few	TGTGCCAGCAGTTTATCCTTGGAGACTAGCGGGGTTACCTACAATGAGCAGTTCTTC	CASSLSLETSGVTYNEQFF
TRBJ2-1	TRBD2	15	TRBV19	few	TGTGCCAGTAACCCTCGGACTAGCGGGAGAAATGAGCAGTTCTTC	CASNPRTSGRNEQFF
TRBJ2-3	.	14	TRBV6-2/TRBV6-3	.	TGTGCCAGCAGACCTTTACAGAGCACAGATACGCAGTATTTT	CASRPLQSTDTQYF
TRBJ2-1	TRBD2	14	TRBV10-3	few	TGTGCCATCAGTCTAGCGGGAGGCTACAATGAGCAGTTCTTC	CAISLAGGYNEQFF
TRBJ2-3	TRBD2	13	TRBV7-9	few	TGTGCCAGCAGCTTAGCGGGACTACTATATAAGTATTTT	CASSLAGLLYKYF